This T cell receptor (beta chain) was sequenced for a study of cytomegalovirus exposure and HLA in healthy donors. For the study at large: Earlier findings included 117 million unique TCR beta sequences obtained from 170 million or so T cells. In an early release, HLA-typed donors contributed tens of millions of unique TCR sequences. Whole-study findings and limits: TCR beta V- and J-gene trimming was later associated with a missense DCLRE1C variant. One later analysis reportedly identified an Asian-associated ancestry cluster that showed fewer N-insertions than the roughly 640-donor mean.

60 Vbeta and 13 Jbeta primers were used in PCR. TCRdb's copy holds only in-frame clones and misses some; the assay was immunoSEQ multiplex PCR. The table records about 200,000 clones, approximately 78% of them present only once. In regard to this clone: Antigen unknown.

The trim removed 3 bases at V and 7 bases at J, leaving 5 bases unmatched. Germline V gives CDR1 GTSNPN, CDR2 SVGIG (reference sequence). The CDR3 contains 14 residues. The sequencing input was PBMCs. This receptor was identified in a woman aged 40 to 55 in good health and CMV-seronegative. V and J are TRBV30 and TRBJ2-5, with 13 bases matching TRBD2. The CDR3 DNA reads TGTGCCTGGAGCCGGACTAGCGGGAGAGTGACCCAGTACTTC. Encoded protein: CAWSRTSGRVTQYF.